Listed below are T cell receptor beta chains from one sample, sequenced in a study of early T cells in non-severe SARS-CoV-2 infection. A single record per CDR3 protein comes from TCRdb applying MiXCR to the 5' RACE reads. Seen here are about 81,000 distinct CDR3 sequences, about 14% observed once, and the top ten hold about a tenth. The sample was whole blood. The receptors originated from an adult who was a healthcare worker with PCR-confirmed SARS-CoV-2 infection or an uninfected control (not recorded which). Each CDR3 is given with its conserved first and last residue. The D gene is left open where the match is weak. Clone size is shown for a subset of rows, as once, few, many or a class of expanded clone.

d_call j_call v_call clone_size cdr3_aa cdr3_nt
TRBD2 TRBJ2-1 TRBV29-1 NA CRATSGDYNEQFF TGCAGAGCCACTAGCGGGGACTACAATGAGCAGTTCTTC
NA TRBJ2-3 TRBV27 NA CASSFYLAGTDTQYF TGTGCCAGCAGTTTCTACCTAGCCGGCACAGATACGCAGTATTTT
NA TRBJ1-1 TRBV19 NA CASSMEVNTEAFF TGTGCCAGTAGTATGGAAGTGAACACTGAAGCTTTCTTT
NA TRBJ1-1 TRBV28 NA CASTSGPAPNTEAFF TGTGCCAGCACCTCCGGACCGGCTCCGAACACTGAAGCTTTCTTT
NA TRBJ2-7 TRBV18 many CASSPIGHEQYF TGTGCCAGCTCACCCATAGGTCACGAGCAGTACTTC
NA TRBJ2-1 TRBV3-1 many CASSQGQKNEQFF TGTGCCAGCAGCCAAGGACAGAAGAATGAGCAGTTCTTC
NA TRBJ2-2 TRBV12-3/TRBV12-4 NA CASSFLINTGELFF TGTGCCAGCAGTTTTCTCATAAACACCGGGGAGCTGTTTTTT
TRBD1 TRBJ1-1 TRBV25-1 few CARRTGNTEAFF TGTGCCAGGCGGACAGGCAACACTGAAGCTTTCTTT
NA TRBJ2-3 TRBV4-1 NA CASSHLRIEDTQYF TGCGCCAGCAGCCATCTCAGGATCGAGGATACGCAGTATTTT
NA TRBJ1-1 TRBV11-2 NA CASSFSRQNTEAFF TGTGCCAGCAGCTTTAGTCGGCAAAACACTGAAGCTTTCTTT
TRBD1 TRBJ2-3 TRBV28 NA CASRQGTFTDTQYF TGTGCCAGCAGACAGGGGACCTTCACAGATACGCAGTATTTT
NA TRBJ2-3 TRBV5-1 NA CASSRDLSTDTQYF TGCGCCAGCAGCCGGGACTTAAGCACAGATACGCAGTATTTT
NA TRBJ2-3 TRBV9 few CASSVATYTDTQYF TGTGCCAGCAGCGTAGCCACCTACACAGATACGCAGTATTTT
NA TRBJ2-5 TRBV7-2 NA CASSRHQRGETQYF TGTGCCAGCAGCAGACACCAACGGGGGGAGACCCAGTACTTC
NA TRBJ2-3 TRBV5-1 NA CASSLGGGESTDTQYF TGCGCCAGCAGCTTGGGTGGCGGGGAGAGCACAGATACGCAGTATTTT
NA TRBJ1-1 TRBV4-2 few CASSPLEGVNTEAFF TGTGCCAGCAGCCCCCTAGAAGGAGTGAACACTGAAGCTTTCTTT
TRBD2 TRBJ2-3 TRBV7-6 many CASSLVGGGDRDTQYF TGTGCCAGCAGCTTAGTTGGCGGGGGGGATAGAGATACGCAGTATTTT
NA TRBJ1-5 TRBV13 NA CASSWGVRNQPQHF TGTGCCAGCAGCTGGGGGGTTCGCAATCAGCCCCAGCATTTT
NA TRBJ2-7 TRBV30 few CAWSGSVLTYEQYF TGTGCCTGGAGTGGATCCGTTTTAACCTACGAGCAGTACTTC
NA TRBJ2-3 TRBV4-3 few CASSQVIPGASSTDTQYF TGCGCCAGCAGCCAAGTGATTCCGGGGGCTTCTAGCACAGATACGCAGTATTTT
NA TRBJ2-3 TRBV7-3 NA CASSPGHRTDTQYF TGTGCCAGCAGCCCCGGACACCGAACAGATACGCAGTATTTT
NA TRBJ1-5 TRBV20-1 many CSAYDGPNQPQHF TGCAGTGCTTACGACGGACCCAATCAGCCCCAGCATTTT
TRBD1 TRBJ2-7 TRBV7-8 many CASSLAPGTEIYEQYF TGTGCCAGCAGCTTGGCCCCCGGGACAGAGATCTACGAGCAGTACTTC
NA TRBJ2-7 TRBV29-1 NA CSVEVPHSYEQYF TGCAGCGTTGAAGTGCCGCACTCCTACGAGCAGTACTTC
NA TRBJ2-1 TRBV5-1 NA CASSLGGTHHSDNEQFF TGCGCCAGCAGCTTAGGGGGGACTCATCATTCAGACAATGAGCAGTTCTTC
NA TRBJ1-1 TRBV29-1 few CSVEGKNTEAFF TGCAGCGTTGAAGGAAAGAACACTGAAGCTTTCTTT
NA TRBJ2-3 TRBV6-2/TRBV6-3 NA CASSYRGDTQYF TGTGCCAGCAGTTACAGAGGGGATACGCAGTATTTT
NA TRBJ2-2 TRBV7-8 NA CASSLVLITGELFF TGTGCCAGCAGCTTAGTTTTGATCACCGGGGAGCTGTTTTTT
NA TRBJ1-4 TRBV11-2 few CASSPMVATNEKLFF TGTGCCAGCAGCCCCATGGTGGCAACTAATGAAAAACTGTTTTTT
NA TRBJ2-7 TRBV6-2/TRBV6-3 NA CASNQGSEQYF TGTGCCAGCAACCAGGGGTCCGAGCAGTACTTC
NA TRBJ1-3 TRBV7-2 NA CASSLDWQYSGNTIYF TGTGCCAGCAGCTTAGATTGGCAGTACTCTGGAAACACCATATATTTT
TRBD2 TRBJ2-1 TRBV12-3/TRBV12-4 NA CASSPPGGGAGNEQFF TGTGCCAGCAGTCCCCCTGGCGGGGGGGCCGGGAATGAGCAGTTCTTC
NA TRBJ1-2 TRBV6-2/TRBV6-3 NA CASSPWANYGYTF TGTGCCAGCAGTCCGTGGGCGAACTATGGCTACACCTTC
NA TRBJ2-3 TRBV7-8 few CASSEGVSSTQYF TGTGCCAGCAGCGAAGGGGTTTCTAGTACGCAGTATTTT
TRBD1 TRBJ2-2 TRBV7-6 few CASSLQGASGTGELFF TGTGCCAGCAGCTTACAGGGGGCATCGGGCACCGGGGAGCTGTTTTTT
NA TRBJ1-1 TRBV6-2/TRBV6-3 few CASSDDSYTEAFF TGTGCCAGCAGCGACGACAGCTACACTGAAGCTTTCTTT
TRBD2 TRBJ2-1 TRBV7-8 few CASSLARLAGSSNNEQFF TGTGCCAGCAGCTTAGCCCGACTAGCGGGATCCTCAAACAATGAGCAGTTCTTC
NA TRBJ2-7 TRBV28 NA CASSFRYEQYF TGTGCCAGCAGTTTCCGGTACGAGCAGTACTTC
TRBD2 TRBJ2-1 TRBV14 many CASSQVPGGIYKEQFF TGTGCCAGCAGCCAAGTTCCGGGGGGGATATACAAAGAGCAGTTCTTC
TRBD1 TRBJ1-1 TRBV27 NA CATRGGLQSEAFF TGTGCCACCCGAGGGGGCCTACAATCTGAAGCTTTCTTT
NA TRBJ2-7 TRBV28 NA CASSVGRTPYEQYF TGTGCCAGCAGTGTGGGGCGGACGCCCTACGAGCAGTACTTC
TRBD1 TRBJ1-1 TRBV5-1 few CASSFWTGNTEAFF TGCGCCAGCAGCTTCTGGACAGGGAACACTGAAGCTTTCTTT
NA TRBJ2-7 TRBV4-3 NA CASSQDRSSYEQYF TGCGCCAGCAGCCAAGACCGTAGCTCCTACGAGCAGTACTTC
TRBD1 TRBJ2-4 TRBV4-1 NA CASSRGQGSEAKNIQYF TGCGCCAGCAGCAGAGGACAGGGGAGTGAGGCCAAAAACATTCAGTACTTC
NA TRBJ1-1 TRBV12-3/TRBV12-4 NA CASKDSLNTEAFF TGTGCCAGCAAAGACAGTCTGAACACTGAAGCTTTCTTT
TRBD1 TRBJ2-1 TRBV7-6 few CASSSPGQRVYNEQFF TGTGCCAGCAGCTCCCCGGGACAGAGGGTCTACAATGAGCAGTTCTTC
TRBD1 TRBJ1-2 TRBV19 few CASSIAHDRELNYGYTF TGTGCCAGTAGTATTGCCCACGACAGGGAGCTTAACTATGGCTACACCTTC